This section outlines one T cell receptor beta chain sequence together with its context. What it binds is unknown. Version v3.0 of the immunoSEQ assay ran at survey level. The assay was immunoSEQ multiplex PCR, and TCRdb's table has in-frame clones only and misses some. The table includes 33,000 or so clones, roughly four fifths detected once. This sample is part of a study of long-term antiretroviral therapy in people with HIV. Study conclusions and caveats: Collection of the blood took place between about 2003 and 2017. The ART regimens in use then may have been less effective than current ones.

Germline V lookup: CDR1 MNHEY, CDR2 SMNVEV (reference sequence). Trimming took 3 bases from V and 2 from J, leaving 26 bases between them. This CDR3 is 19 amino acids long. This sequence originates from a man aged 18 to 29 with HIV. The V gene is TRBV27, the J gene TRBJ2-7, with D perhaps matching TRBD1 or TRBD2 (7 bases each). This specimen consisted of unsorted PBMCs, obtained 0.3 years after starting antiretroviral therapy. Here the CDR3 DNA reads TGTGCCAGCAGTTTGACGGCGACAGGGTACCCGGGGGGAACCTACGAGCAGTACTTC. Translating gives CASSLTATGYPGGTYEQYF.